The 27 T cell receptor beta chains below were found in one sample sequenced in a study of blood T cell repertoires in COVID-19. Sequencing used immunoSEQ multiplex PCR; TCRdb keeps in-frame clones, though not all of them. Altogether fewer than 500,000 clones are present, about 90% being singletons, with the ten largest covering 1.5% to 2%. The sequenced sample consisted of PBMCs or T cells enriched from blood (not recorded which). The receptors come from a woman aged 18-30 years with acute COVID-19.

This chain joins TRBV5-6 and TRBJ2-3, with a tentative D call TRBD2 (6 bases). The CDR3 has 15 amino acids. Per germline, CDR1 SGHDT and CDR2 YYEEEE. The germline V and J ends were trimmed by 4 bases and 2 bases, with 14 bases remaining between them. The CDR3 here is CASSPTGTYTDTQYF. As DNA, the CDR3 is TGTGCCAGCAGCCCCACCGGGACTTACACAGATACGCAGTATTTT.

J is TRBJ2-1 and V is TRBV28; maybe TRBD2 (5 bases). Germline-derived CDR1 and CDR2 are MDHEN and SYDVKM. The CDR3 consists of 11 residues. The V end lost 8 bases, the J end lost 8 bases, and 10 bases lay between the germline ends. This CDR3 is CASGTGDEQFF. The CDR3 DNA reads as TGTGCCAGCGGAACCGGGGATGAGCAGTTCTTC.

This rearrangement joins TRBV19 to TRBJ2-2; no clear D gene. Germline CDR1 is LNHDA and CDR2 is SQIVND (reference sequence). The V gene lost 7 bases and the J gene lost 1 base, with 7 bases spanning the gap. The CDR3 totals 13 residues. CDR3 bases: TGTGCCAGTACCCATTTGAACACCGGGGAGCTGTTTTTT. Translating it yields CASTHLNTGELFF.

The chain uses TRBV10-1 and TRBJ1-1; possible D gene TRBD1, 5 bases. V was cut by 2 bases and J by 5 bases, with 6 bases left in between. The CDR3 runs to 12 residues. Looked up from germline, CDR1 is WNHNN and CDR2 is SYGVQD (reference sequence). CDR3 nucleotides: TGCGCCAGCAGTGAGCCAGGGACTGAAGCTTTCTTT. Residues: CASSEPGTEAFF.

V usage is TRBV6-5 and J usage is TRBJ1-2, with unresolved D. The CDR3 is 15 amino acids. Germline CDR1 MNHEY, CDR2 SVGAGI. Trimming removed 0 bases from V and 5 bases from J, with 13 bases in between. Written as DNA, the CDR3 is TGTGCCAGCAGTTACTCGACTGCCGGAGGGTATGGCTACACCTTC. It is translated as CASSYSTAGGYGYTF.

In this sample, this clone turned up once. The chain carries TRBV2 and TRBJ2-7; 7 bases align to TRBD1. Per germline, CDR1 SNHLY and CDR2 FYNNEI. The CDR3 length is 14 residues. V shed 6 bases and J 5 bases; nucleotides not matched to a gene: 10. The CDR3 protein is CASRETGSTNEQYF. DNA of the CDR3: TGTGCCAGCAGGGAGACAGGGAGCACCAACGAGCAGTACTTC.

The count of this clone is one. The rearrangement uses TRBV9 and TRBJ1-3, with 8 nucleotides matching TRBD1. Germline CDR1 and CDR2: SGDLS and YYNGEE. V lost 4 bases, J lost 4 bases, and 10 bases stayed unmatched. The CDR3 contains 16 residues. CDR3 sequence reads: CASSSRPDRAGNTIYF. The CDR3, as DNA: TGTGCCAGCAGCTCTAGACCGGACAGGGCCGGAAACACCATATATTTT.

V gene TRBV9 combines with J gene TRBJ2-7, with TRBD1 identical over 9 bases. The CDR3 consists of 16 residues. Germline CDR1 SGDLS, CDR2 YYNGEE. The ends lost 3 bases at V and 3 bases at J; junction bases unmatched: 10. In DNA form, the CDR3 reads TGTGCCAGCAGCGCAGCGGACAGGGGAGTTGACTACGAGCAGTACTTC. Its translation: CASSAADRGVDYEQYF.

The chain uses TRBV3-1 (or the pseudogene TRBV3-2) and TRBJ1-2, with D perhaps matching TRBD1 (5 bases). The ends were cut back, 4 bases at V and 3 bases at J, with 9 bases in the middle. Per germline, CDR1 LGHDT and CDR2 YNNKEL (reference sequence). This CDR3 has 13 amino acids. The CDR3 region is CASSLREDYGYTF. CDR3 bases: TGTGCCAGCAGCCTCAGGGAAGACTATGGCTACACCTTC.

The rearrangement links TRBV19 to TRBJ1-5, with a weak D call TRBD1 (6 bases). The CDR3 is 13 amino acids. Trimming left V 6 bases short and J 3 bases short, with 9 bases between. In germline, CDR1 is LNHDA, CDR2 SQIVND (reference sequence). CDR3 bases: TGTGCCAGTAGCGGACAGTTCAATCAGCCCCAGCATTTT. This sequence encodes CASSGQFNQPQHF. Full variable domain (remainder filled in from reference TRBV19 and TRBJ1-5): DGGITQSPKYLFRKEGQNVTLSCEQNLNHDAMYWYRQDPGQGLRLIYYSQIVNDFQKGDIAEGYSVSREKKESFPLTVTSAQKNPTAFYLCASSGQFNQPQHFGDGTRLSIL.

The chain combines TRBV9 with TRBJ2-3, with D perhaps TRBD2 (5 bases). The CDR3 length is 16 residues. The germline V gene encodes CDR1 SGDLS and CDR2 YYNGEE. The V and J ends lost 4 bases and 1 base respectively, with 16 bases between them. CDR3 residues: CASSPEALARTDTQYF. The DNA of the CDR3 is TGTGCCAGCAGCCCCGAGGCCCTAGCACGCACAGATACGCAGTATTTT.

This clone was seen only a few times. J is TRBJ1-1 and V is TRBV11-3, with 12 bases identical to TRBD1. The CDR3 contains 18 residues. V gave up 0 bases and J gave up 1 base; unmatched junction bases: 6. The germline V gene encodes CDR1 SGHNT and CDR2 YENEEA. The CDR3 reads CASSLDLGTGGWNTEAFF. In nucleotides, the CDR3 is TGTGCCAGCAGCTTAGATTTGGGGACAGGGGGCTGGAACACTGAAGCTTTCTTT.

The chain employs TRBV6-1 and TRBJ2-3, with 11 bases matching TRBD2. CDR1 and CDR2 (germline): MNHNS, SASEGT. J gave up 4 bases and V 6 bases, and 6 bases lay outside the gene matches. The CDR3 runs 15 residues. This CDR3 reads CASRMTSGIPDTQYF. The CDR3 nucleotides are TGTGCCAGCAGGATGACTAGCGGGATTCCAGATACGCAGTATTTT.

The chain carries TRBV30 and TRBJ1-5; 10 nucleotides match TRBD1. CDR1 and CDR2 from the germline V gene are GTSNPN and SVGIG (reference sequence). The CDR3 contains 14 residues. The ends lost 2 bases at V and 6 bases at J; junction bases unmatched: 4. The CDR3 DNA reads TGTGCCTGGAGTTGGACAGGGGGTGCTCAGCCCCAGCATTTT. It codes for CAWSWTGGAQPQHF.

J is TRBJ1-3 and V is TRBV11-2; no firm D call. Germline V gene sequence: CDR1 SGHAT, CDR2 FQNNGV. This CDR3 is 14 amino acids long. Between the trimmed V and J ends, which lost 3 bases and 3 bases, there was a span of 9 bases. The CDR3 reads CASSFEDFGNTIYF. CDR3 in DNA: TGTGCCAGCAGCTTCGAGGATTTTGGAAACACCATATATTTT.

V usage is TRBV10-1 and J usage is TRBJ2-3; 11 bases match TRBD2. Germline V CDR1 and CDR2: WNHNN, SYGVQD (reference sequence). V shed 6 bases, J shed 8 bases, and the junction held 7 bases outside the gene matches. CDR3 length: 14 residues. The CDR3 DNA follows: TGCGCCAGCAGAGATACTAGCGGGAGACGTACGCAGTATTTT. This translates into CASRDTSGRRTQYF.

The rearrangement links TRBV5-1 to TRBJ1-6; 11 positions match TRBD1. This CDR3 region has 14 residues. The V gene end was trimmed by 0 bases and the J gene end by 10 bases; junction bases not matched to a gene: 0. CDR1 is SGHRS and CDR2 is YFSETQ in the germline V gene. The CDR3 is CASSLGDRGSPLHF. DNA for the CDR3: TGCGCCAGCAGCTTGGGGGACAGGGGGTCACCCCTCCACTTT.

The J gene is TRBJ1-1, the V gene TRBV5-1, with D possibly matching TRBD1 (5 bases). The V end was cut by 0 bases, the J end by 3 bases, with 12 bases between. Germline CDR1 SGHRS, CDR2 YFSETQ. The CDR3 is 15 residues long. The CDR3 region is CASSLARGQDTEAFF. The CDR3 nucleotides are TGCGCCAGCAGCTTGGCAAGGGGCCAGGACACTGAAGCTTTCTTT. Combining the CDR3 with reference TRBV5-1 and TRBJ1-1 gives the whole variable domain KAGVTQTPRYLIKTRGQQVTLSCSPISGHRSVSWYQQTPGQGLQFLFEYFSETQRNKGNFPGRFSGRQFSNSRSEMNVSTLELGDSALYLCASSLARGQDTEAFFGQGTRLTVV.

V usage is TRBV18 and J usage is TRBJ1-2, with 8 bases identical to TRBD1. Germline V gene data show CDR1 as KGHSH and CDR2 as LQKENI. V lost 3 bases and J lost 4; bases outside the gene matches: 4. The CDR3 length is 14 residues. DNA of the CDR3: TGTGCCAGCTCACCCGGACAGGGAACCTATGGCTACACCTTC. It translates to CASSPGQGTYGYTF.

This sequence joins TRBV3-1 (or the pseudogene TRBV3-2) and TRBJ1-5, with a possible D match to TRBD1 (6 bases). Germline CDR1 is LGHDT and CDR2 is YNNKEL (reference sequence). The CDR3 consists of 14 residues. V lost 2 bases and J 4 bases, leaving 9 bases between the germline ends. CDR3 sequence: CASSQQTGNQPQHF. The DNA of the CDR3 is TGTGCCAGCAGCCAACAAACAGGGAATCAGCCCCAGCATTTT.

V usage is TRBV28 and J usage is TRBJ1-2; D gene uncertain. The V gene lost 7 bases and the J gene lost 4 bases, with 13 bases spanning the gap. Germline V gene data show CDR1 as MDHEN and CDR2 as SYDVKM. This CDR3 is built from 13 residues. In nucleotides, the CDR3 is TGTGCCAGCACCACAGACGCACTCTATGGCTACACCTTC. It is translated as CASTTDALYGYTF.

This rearrangement joins TRBV28 to TRBJ2-7, with 10 bases matching TRBD2. The CDR3 is made up of 14 amino acids. J gave up 2 bases and V 10 bases, and 8 bases lay outside the gene matches. From germline, CDR1 is MDHEN and CDR2 SYDVKM. The CDR3: CATSFSGRPYEQYF. CDR3 coding DNA: TGTGCCACCTCTTTTAGCGGGAGGCCCTACGAGCAGTACTTC.

The chain combines TRBV7-8 with TRBJ2-7; weak D call: TRBD2 (5 bases). The V gene lost 3 bases and the J gene lost 0 bases, with 15 bases spanning the gap. Germline CDR1 and CDR2: SGHVS and FQNEAQ. The CDR3 totals 16 residues. The CDR3 sequence is CASSLGRSENSYEQYF. CDR3 DNA sequence: TGTGCCAGCAGCTTGGGTCGTAGCGAAAACTCCTACGAGCAGTACTTC.

V gene TRBV7-3 combines with J gene TRBJ1-4; D is undetermined. Germline-derived CDR1 and CDR2 are SGHTA and FQGTGA. V lost 2 bases, J lost 8 bases, and 18 bases lay in between. The CDR3 is made up of 16 amino acids. The CDR3 is CASSLERGKDLEKLFF. The DNA for the CDR3 is TGTGCCAGCAGCTTAGAAAGAGGGAAGGATCTCGAAAAACTGTTTTTT. The whole variable domain, filled in from reference TRBV7-3 and TRBJ1-4, reads GAGVSQTPSNKVTEKGKYVELRCDPISGHTALYWYRQSLGQGPEFLIYFQGTGAADDSGLPNDRFFAVRPEGSVSTLKIQRTERGDSAVYLCASSLERGKDLEKLFFGSGTQLSVL.

The chain combines TRBV2 with TRBJ1-4; weak D call: TRBD1 (6 bases). Germline values: CDR1 SNHLY, CDR2 FYNNEI. Deletions cut 8 bases from V and 5 bases from J, with 18 bases between. This CDR3 contains 15 residues. The chain's CDR3 is CASGFQGTKNEKLFF. DNA of the CDR3: TGTGCCAGCGGCTTTCAGGGGACCAAGAATGAAAAACTGTTTTTT.

V usage is TRBV27 and J usage is TRBJ2-1, with TRBD2 as a possible D gene (5 bases). The V and J ends lost 5 bases and 4 bases respectively, with 18 bases between them. Germline assignment: CDR1 MNHEY and CDR2 SMNVEV (reference sequence). The CDR3 runs 16 residues. CDR3 region: CASSTRGGIMYNEQFF. The CDR3 bases are TGTGCCAGCAGTACACGGGGTGGGATCATGTACAATGAGCAGTTCTTC.

V gene TRBV5-1 combines with J gene TRBJ2-5, with 10 bases fitting TRBD2. CDR1 and CDR2 from the germline V gene are SGHRS and YFSETQ. V shed 0 bases, J shed 1 base, and the junction held 3 bases outside the gene matches. The CDR3 is 16 residues long. CDR3 in DNA: TGCGCCAGCAGCTTGGCCGCTAGCGGGGGCCAAGAGACCCAGTACTTC. Its protein is CASSLAASGGQETQYF.